The clone carrying this T cell receptor (beta chain) was detected ten times or more. The antigen is undetermined. This entry comes from a study of T-cell reconstitution after alpha-beta-depleted transplantation in children. The V and J ends lost 5 bases and 4 bases respectively, with 14 bases between them. Germline lookup yields CDR1 SGHVS and CDR2 FQNEAQ. The CDR3 spans 15 residues. Regarding the study as a whole: About two months after transplant, alpha-beta T cells reportedly came from several hundred expanded graft clones. Surviving recipient T cells and thymic progenitors produced the high day-60 TCRbeta diversity seen in some patients. T-cell numbers and diversity, one year after transplant, stemmed largely from T cells that were newly produced.

Preparing the TCRbeta library involved the use of unique molecular identifiers. TCRdb independently ran MiXCR on the PCR reads; one entry per CDR3 protein. The sample lists roughly 100,000 distinct CDR3 sequences, roughly 7.2% occurring once. The chain links TRBV7-8 to TRBJ2-2; perhaps TRBD1 as D (6 bases). The origin of this receptor is a boy aged 2 to 10 with acute lymphoblastic leukemia, due to receive a stem cell transplant. Sequencing was performed on PBMCs, taken before TCRalphabeta/CD19-depleted stem cell transplant. CDR3 sequence reads: CASSLRLGGTGELFF. In nucleotides, the CDR3 is TGTGCCAGCAGCCTCCGGTTAGGGGGCACCGGGGAGCTGTTTTTT.